Included here is one T cell receptor (beta chain) sequence, with context. Antigen: not known. This sample was included in a study of spatial heterogeneity in lung cancer. Study context: Mean representation of each unique TCR and UMI combination in the raw reads exceeded 8.5 occurrences.

General study findings and limits: The study found that expanded intratumoral alpha and beta TCR counts tracked tumor mutation counts.

TCRdb re-called the 5' RACE reads through MiXCR, storing one row per CDR3 protein. The sample lists more than 2,500 distinct CDR3 sequences, roughly a quarter occurring once. This CDR3 has 15 residues. With V trimmed by 6 bases and J by 1 base, 4 bases remained unmatched. Germline V gene data show CDR1 as ENHRY and CDR2 as SYGVKD. Time point denoted: sample taken at primary tumor resection. Whole RNA came from tumor, nontumor lung or frozen PBMC and was sequenced without being sorted. V usage is TRBV10-3 and J usage is TRBJ2-1, with 9 bases that match TRBD2. Material: lung tumor tissue, obtained at surgery. The sequence was collected from a female donor with early-stage non-small cell lung cancer. CDR3 nucleotides: TGTGCCATCAGCTATCTAGCGGGATCCTACAATGAGCAGTTCTTC. Translation: CAISYLAGSYNEQFF.